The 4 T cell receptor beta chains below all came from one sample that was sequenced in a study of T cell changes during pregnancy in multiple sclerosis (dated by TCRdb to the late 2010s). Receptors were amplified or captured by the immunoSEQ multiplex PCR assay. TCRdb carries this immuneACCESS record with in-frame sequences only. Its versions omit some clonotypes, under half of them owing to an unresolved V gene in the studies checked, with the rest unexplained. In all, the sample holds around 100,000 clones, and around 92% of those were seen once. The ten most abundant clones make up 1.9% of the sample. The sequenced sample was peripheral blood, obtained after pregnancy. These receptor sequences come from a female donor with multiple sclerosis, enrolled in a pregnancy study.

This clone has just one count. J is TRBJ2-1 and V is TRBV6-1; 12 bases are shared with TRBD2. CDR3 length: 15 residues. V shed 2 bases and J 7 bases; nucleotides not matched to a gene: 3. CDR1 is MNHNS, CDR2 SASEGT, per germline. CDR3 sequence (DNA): TGTGCCAGCAGTGAATCGACTAGCGGGGGTAATGAGCAGTTCTTC. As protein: CASSESTSGGNEQFF.

The CDR3 DNA follows: TGTGCCAGCTCCCCAGCCATCGTCAGGGCTAACTATGGCTACACCTTC. Protein: CASSPAIVRANYGYTF. The V and J genes are TRBV18 and TRBJ1-2; D may be TRBD1 (5 bases). The germline V and J ends were trimmed by 6 bases and 0 bases, with 17 bases remaining between them. In germline, CDR1 is KGHSH, CDR2 LQKENI. This CDR3 has 16 amino acids.

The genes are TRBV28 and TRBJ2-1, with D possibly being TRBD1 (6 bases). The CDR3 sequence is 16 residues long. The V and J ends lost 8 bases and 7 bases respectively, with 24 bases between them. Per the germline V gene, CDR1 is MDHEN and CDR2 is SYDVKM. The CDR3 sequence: CASVSPQGMSKNEQFF. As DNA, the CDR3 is TGTGCCAGCGTCTCCCCCCAGGGGATGTCTAAGAATGAGCAGTTCTTC.

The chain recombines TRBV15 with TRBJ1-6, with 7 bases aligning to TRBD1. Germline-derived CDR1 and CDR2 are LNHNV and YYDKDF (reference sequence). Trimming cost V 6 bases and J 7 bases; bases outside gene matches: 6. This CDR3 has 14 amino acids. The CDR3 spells CATSPGGRNSPLHF. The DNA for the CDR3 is TGTGCCACCAGTCCAGGGGGTAGGAATTCACCCCTCCACTTT. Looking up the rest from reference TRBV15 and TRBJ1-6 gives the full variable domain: DAMVIQNPRYQVTQFGKPVTLSCSQTLNHNVMYWYQQKSSQAPKLLFHYYDKDFNNEADTPDNFQSRRPNTSFCFLDIRSPGLGDTAMYLCATSPGGRNSPLHFGNGTRLTVT.